This section outlines one T cell receptor (beta chain) sequence together with its context. The data belong to a study of blood T cells in healthy people across ages. CDR3 length equals 15 residues. V lost 5 bases and J 0 bases, leaving 11 bases between the germline ends. Germline V lookup: CDR1 MNHEY, CDR2 SVGAGI. A second PCR of about 6 to 12 cycles used a sample-barcoded 5' primer and a J-beta primer mix. TCRdb fed the 5' RACE reads into MiXCR, producing one record per CDR3 protein. The repertoire consists of 1 million or so distinct CDR3 sequences, with roughly 24% occurring once and the leading ten covering around 0.7%. These same records also appear under a second study, on T cells of mothers and their children.

This chain links TRBV6-5 with TRBJ2-1; D is possibly TRBD1 or TRBD2 (5 bases each). The sequence derives from a girl aged 2-10 years in good health. The sequencing input was blood. This CDR3 reads CASSTGTNSYNEQFF. CDR3 bases: TGTGCCAGCAGTACCGGGACCAACTCCTACAATGAGCAGTTCTTC.